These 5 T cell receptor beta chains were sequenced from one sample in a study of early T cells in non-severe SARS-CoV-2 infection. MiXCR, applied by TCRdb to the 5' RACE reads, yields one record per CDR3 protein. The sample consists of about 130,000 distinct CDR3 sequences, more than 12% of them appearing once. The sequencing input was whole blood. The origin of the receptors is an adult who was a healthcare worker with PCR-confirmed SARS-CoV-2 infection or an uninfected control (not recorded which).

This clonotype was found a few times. The CDR3 DNA sequence: TGTGCCAGTAGTAGGGGCCTCGAAGGAAGCATGGCAGATACGCAGTATTTT. Its protein product is CASSRGLEGSMADTQYF. This chain links TRBV19 with TRBJ2-3, with D possibly being TRBD1 (5 bases). The germline CDR1 and CDR2 sequences are LNHDA and SQIVND (reference sequence). The CDR3 is 17 residues long. Between the trimmed V and J ends, which lost 4 bases and 4 bases, there was a span of 21 bases.

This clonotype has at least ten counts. CDR3 bases: TGTGCCAGCACCCTAGCGGGGACCGCCTACGAGCAGTACTTC. Its protein is CASTLAGTAYEQYF. The chain joins TRBV2 to TRBJ2-7; 9 bases fit TRBD2. With 7 bases clipped from V and 2 bases from J, the junction kept 6 bases outside the gene matches. Germline V lookup: CDR1 SNHLY, CDR2 FYNNEI. CDR3 size: 14 residues.

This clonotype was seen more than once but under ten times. The CDR3 reads CASSESSKPQHF. The CDR3 DNA reads TGTGCCAGCAGTGAATCGAGTAAGCCCCAGCATTTT. V gene TRBV25-1 combines with J gene TRBJ1-5; D call uncertain. Per germline, CDR1 MGHDK and CDR2 SYGVNS. Trimming removed 1 base at V and 8 bases at J, with 6 bases between. This CDR3 comprises 12 residues.

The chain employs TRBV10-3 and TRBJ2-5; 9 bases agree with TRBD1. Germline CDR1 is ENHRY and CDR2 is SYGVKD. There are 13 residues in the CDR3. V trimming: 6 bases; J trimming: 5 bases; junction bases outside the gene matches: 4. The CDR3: CAISVGQGETQYF. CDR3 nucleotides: TGTGCCATCAGCGTTGGACAGGGGGAGACCCAGTACTTC.

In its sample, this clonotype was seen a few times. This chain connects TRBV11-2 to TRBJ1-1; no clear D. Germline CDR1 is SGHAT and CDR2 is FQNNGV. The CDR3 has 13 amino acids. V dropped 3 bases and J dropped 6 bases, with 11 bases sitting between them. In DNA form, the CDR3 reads TGTGCCAGCAGCTTCAACGGGCGGGCTGAAGCTTTCTTT. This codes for CASSFNGRAEAFF. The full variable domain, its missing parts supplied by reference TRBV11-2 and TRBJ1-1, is EAGVAQSPRYKIIEKRQSVAFWCNPISGHATLYWYQQILGQGPKLLIQFQNNGVVDDSQLPKDRFSAERLKGVDSTLKIQPAKLEDSAVYLCASSFNGRAEAFFGQGTRLTVV.